This TCR beta chain was sequenced during a study of preoperative IRX-2 immunotherapy in early breast cancer. The repertoire was sequenced with immunoSEQ multiplex PCR; TCRdb's copy has only in-frame clones and lacks some. The table records around 57,000 clones, 94% of them present only once. Germline assignment: CDR1 SGHTA and CDR2 FQGNSA. There are 15 residues in the CDR3. The V and J ends lost 5 bases and 7 bases, in that order; junction bases with no gene match: 9. Specified treatment: preoperative locoregional IRX-2 cytokine immunotherapy. Samples came from a phase Ib trial of preoperative locoregional IRX-2 cytokine immunotherapy.

This TCR derives from a human donor with breast cancer. Sample collection was performed from a patient treated with IRX-2 immunotherapy. The chain recombines TRBV7-2 with TRBJ2-4, with TRBD2 matching over 9 bases. Written as DNA, the CDR3 is TGTGCCAGCAGCCGCGGGAGGGGGGGGAGGAACATTCAGTACTTC. Its translation is CASSRGRGGRNIQYF.